The following is a T cell receptor beta chain sequence with its context. Its specificity is not known. The data stem from a study of shared clonotypes between healthy human individuals. With 0 bases removed from V and 2 bases from J, the gap between germline ends came to 3 bases. This CDR3 has 12 amino acids. Germline CDR1 and CDR2: SGHDT and YYEEEE. The authors loaded 200 ng DNA, approximately 30,000 T cell genomes, into sorted-subset replicate PCRs. Method: immunoSEQ multiplex PCR; TCRdb's copy keeps in-frame clones and lacks some. The sample lists 950,000 to 1,100,000 clones; 65% to 80% were seen once. Overall study findings and caveats: It was observed that approximately 5% of naive CD4 clonotypes were shared across several donors. A generally larger estimated richness was seen in naive subsets than in memory subsets.

Sequencing used memory CD4+ T cells sorted from blood. Documented subset: CD45RA-negative fraction. V is TRBV5-6 and J is TRBJ2-7; D not resolved. The TCR sequence derives from a man aged 18 to 35 in good health. Written as DNA, the CDR3 is TGTGCCAGCAGCTTGGCGGCCTACGAGCAGTACTTC. Translating it yields CASSLAAYEQYF.